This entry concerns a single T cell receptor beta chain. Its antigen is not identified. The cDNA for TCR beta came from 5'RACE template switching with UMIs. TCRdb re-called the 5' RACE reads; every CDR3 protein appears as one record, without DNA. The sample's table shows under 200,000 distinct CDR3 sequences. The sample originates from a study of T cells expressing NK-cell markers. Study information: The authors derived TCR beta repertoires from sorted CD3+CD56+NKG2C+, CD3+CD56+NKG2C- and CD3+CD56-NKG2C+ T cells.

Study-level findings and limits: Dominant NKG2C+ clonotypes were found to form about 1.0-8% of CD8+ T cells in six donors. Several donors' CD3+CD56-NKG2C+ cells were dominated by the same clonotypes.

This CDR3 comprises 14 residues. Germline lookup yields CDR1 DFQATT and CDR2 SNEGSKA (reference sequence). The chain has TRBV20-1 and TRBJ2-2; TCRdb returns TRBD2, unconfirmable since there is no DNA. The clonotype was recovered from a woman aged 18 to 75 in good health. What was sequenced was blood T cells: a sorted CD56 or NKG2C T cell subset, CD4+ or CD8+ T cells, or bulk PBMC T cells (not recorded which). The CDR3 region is CSAQREVDTGELFF.